The following is a T cell receptor (beta chain) sequence with its context. This clonotype was counted ten times or more. It lacks a known antigen. Base qualities are not at hand, and no much larger clone is one base apart. Per the publication, the time point label means: blood at routine non-recurrence follow-up after resection. Without any cell sorting, TCR sequencing was performed on whole RNA extracted either from tumor and nontumor lung tissue or from cryopreserved PBMC samples. Patients were selected for TCR sequencing only if sufficient RNA was available from at least two tumor regions. This sample is drawn from a study of spatial heterogeneity in lung cancer (dated by TCRdb to 2018 to 2020). Background for the entire study: Donors were over 60 patients with early-stage, untreated non-small cell lung cancer from the lung TRACERx cohort. Beta-chain transcripts were consistently detected in greater numbers than alpha-chain transcripts, which likely reflected higher beta-chain transcript abundance. In non-small cell lung cancer, the study quantitatively compared TCR alpha and beta repertoires across several tumor regions, matched nontumor lung, and blood. At surgery, hundreds of tumor regions, 61 to 65 matched nontumor lung samples and 56 PBMC samples were TCR-sequenced for both alpha and beta chains. Follow-up PBMC samples were sequenced whenever available, with the median time to follow-up being two to three years after resection. Nonsynonymous mutation counts, determined by whole-exome sequencing of tumor tissue, were related to TCR repertoire features. In the raw uncorrected reads, each unique combination of TCR and UMI appeared more than ten times on average. On the study overall, not on this receptor specifically: Ubiquitous expanded tumor TCRs were found in blood more often at tumor resection than at routine follow-up. Confirming at a functional level the hypothesis that regional TCRs recognize regional mutations was considered to require additional single-cell paired TCR alpha and beta sequencing. Only 15 or so patients were included in comparisons of baseline and follow-up blood repertoires.

Sequences SGHDT (CDR1) and YYEEEE (CDR2) are obtained from the germline V gene. The germline V end is reduced by 2 bases and the J end by 1 base; junction bases left unmatched: 1. Its CDR3 holds 15 amino acids, cysteine through phenylalanine. Left in the record is the CDR3 DNA by itself, 45 bases read in frame from the first base. Preparation of the library involved 5' RACE. Sequencing was carried out with a NextSeq 500. To allow correction of PCR and sequencing errors, the TCR library protocol tagged every TCR cDNA molecule with a unique molecular identifier. As for the original processing: TCR identification, UMI-based error correction and CDR3 extraction were all carried out with Decombinator tools. Expanded TCRs were defined as those above a frequency of 2 per 1,000, corresponding to the top 1% of the tumor frequency distribution. Renyi diversity was calculated using the R vegan package after each repertoire was subsampled 100 times to 5,000 TCRs. CDR3 similarity networks were constructed using string-kernel similarity of amino acid triplets, with links drawn between CDR3s whose pairwise similarity was above 0.82. TCRdb reprocessing: public reads trimmed at Q25 with fastp, clones called with MiXCR, in-frame beta chains kept. Under each unique CDR3 protein, matching rows form one entry showing the most common genes and DNA. The V and J calls were not made by the authors but by TCRdb's processing. A total of 30,000 to 35,000 distinct CDR3 sequences appear in this sample, roughly a tenth of them only once. The ten biggest clones cover less than 35% of the sample.

The sample was PBMCs, taken at follow-up. The clonotype comes from a female donor with early-stage non-small cell lung cancer. The sequence joins TRBV5-6 to TRBJ2-2; 8 middle bases align to TRBD1. CDR3 region: CASSFGTGNTGELFF. Read as DNA, the sequence is TGTGCCAGCAGCTTCGGGACAGGGAACACCGGGGAGCTGTTTTTT.